Here is one T cell receptor beta chain with its context. This CDR3 region has 13 residues. Germline V gene data show CDR1 as MNHEY and CDR2 as SMNVEV (reference sequence). V was trimmed by 3 bases and J by 3 bases, leaving 8 bases between them. The cDNA 3' end received a ligated oligonucleotide with a UMI. An equimolar mix of RC1.1 and RC1.2 primed the beta chain across TRBC1 and TRBC2. From the UMI-ligation and nested PCR reads, TCRdb called clonotypes with MiXCR, one entry per CDR3 protein. The data hold 25,000 to 35,000 distinct CDR3 sequences, with over 9% observed a single time. The data derive from a study of quantifying T cell responses using KT2 cells. Study in general: RNA was reverse transcribed with TCR alpha and beta constant-region primers.

The sequenced sample consisted of PBMCs spiked with cells of the T cell clone KT2. The clonotype comes from a human donor. This sequence joins TRBV27 and TRBJ1-1, with D possibly TRBD1 on 5 matching bases. CDR3: CASSLVGDTEAFF. The CDR3, as DNA: TGTGCCAGCAGTTTGGTGGGGGACACTGAAGCTTTCTTT.